The rows below give T cell receptor beta chains drawn from one sample of a study of regulatory T cells in long-lasting Graves disease. One entry per CDR3 protein, called by TCRdb with MiXCR from the multiplex PCR reads. This sample has approximately 540,000 distinct CDR3 sequences, with 12% found just once. The data were also submitted as part of a second study, on T cells in Graves' hyperthyroidism and ophthalmopathy.

This sample comprised peripheral blood mononuclear cells (PBMCs), obtained at new diagnosis, from a patient treated with antithyroid drugs. The receptors originated from a woman aged 25-40 years with Graves disease. The CDR3 runs from the conserved cysteine through the conserved F or W. D genes are given only for firm matches. Only some rows state a clone size, as once, few, many or a class for expanded clones.

V gene: TRBV6-2/TRBV6-3; J gene: TRBJ2-3; D gene: .; clone size: many; CDR3 DNA: TGTGCCAGCAGTTACCGGGGATGGACGGGACCACACGATACGCAGTATTTT; CDR3 protein: CASSYRGWTGPHDTQYF
V gene: TRBV28; J gene: TRBJ2-1; D gene: TRBD1; clone size: .; CDR3 DNA: TGTGCCAGCAGCTACCCGACCTACCGGGACAGGGGGCGGAATGAGCAGTTCTTC; CDR3 protein: CASSYPTYRDRGRNEQFF
V gene: TRBV6-5; J gene: TRBJ2-7; D gene: .; clone size: many; CDR3 DNA: TGTGCCAGCAGTTTAACGAACACGATGGGGGCCTACGAGCAGTACTTC; CDR3 protein: CASSLTNTMGAYEQYF
V gene: TRBV27; J gene: TRBJ2-7; D gene: .; clone size: many; CDR3 DNA: TGTGCCAGCAGTTTTTCGGGTACTCCGTTCTACGAGCAGTACTTC; CDR3 protein: CASSFSGTPFYEQYF
V gene: TRBV2; J gene: TRBJ1-6; D gene: .; clone size: .; CDR3 DNA: TGTGCCAGCAGTGACAAGGACAGTGCCTATAATTCACCCCTCCACTTT; CDR3 protein: CASSDKDSAYNSPLHF
V gene: TRBV29-1; J gene: TRBJ2-3; D gene: .; clone size: few; CDR3 DNA: TGCAGTGGGCAGAGTCGGGCGCACCTGACAGATACGCAGTATTTT; CDR3 protein: CSGQSRAHLTDTQYF
V gene: TRBV30; J gene: TRBJ1-1; D gene: .; clone size: many; CDR3 DNA: TGTGCCTGGAGTGTGGACAGTTCCACTGAAGCTTTCTTT; CDR3 protein: CAWSVDSSTEAFF
V gene: TRBV30; J gene: TRBJ2-1; D gene: .; clone size: few; CDR3 DNA: TGTGCCTGGAGCCGACGGGAGACCGATGAGCAGTTCTTC; CDR3 protein: CAWSRRETDEQFF
V gene: TRBV29-1; J gene: TRBJ1-5; D gene: .; clone size: few; CDR3 DNA: TGCAGCGTTGGGGAGCGTGGCCGTGATAGCAGTCAGCCCCAGCATTTT; CDR3 protein: CSVGERGRDSSQPQHF
V gene: TRBV28; J gene: TRBJ1-6; D gene: .; clone size: many; CDR3 DNA: TGTGCCAGCAGTTCCCGCAGTCCTCCACCCCTCCACTTT; CDR3 protein: CASSSRSPPPLHF
V gene: TRBV30; J gene: TRBJ1-1; D gene: .; clone size: many; CDR3 DNA: TGTGCCTGGAGTGTGCAGGGGCGTGGTGAAGCTTTCTTT; CDR3 protein: CAWSVQGRGEAFF
V gene: TRBV2; J gene: TRBJ1-5; D gene: TRBD1; clone size: many; CDR3 DNA: TGTGCCAGCAGATCGGAGGACAGGCACAATCAGCCCCAGCATTTT; CDR3 protein: CASRSEDRHNQPQHF
V gene: TRBV19; J gene: TRBJ2-7; D gene: TRBD1; clone size: few; CDR3 DNA: TGTGCCAGTAGTATGGGGACAGGATACGAGCAGTACTTC; CDR3 protein: CASSMGTGYEQYF
V gene: TRBV15; J gene: TRBJ2-1; D gene: TRBD1; clone size: .; CDR3 DNA: TGTGCCACCAGGCTCCAGGGGGCGAATGAGCAGTTCTTC; CDR3 protein: CATRLQGANEQFF
V gene: TRBV3-1; J gene: TRBJ2-2; D gene: .; clone size: many; CDR3 DNA: TGTGCCAGCAGCCAAGGGGCAGATCTCGCCGAGCTGTTTTTT; CDR3 protein: CASSQGADLAELFF
V gene: TRBV5-8; J gene: TRBJ2-6; D gene: .; clone size: many; CDR3 DNA: TGTGCCAGCAGCACCCGGGCGCCCCACTCTGGGGCCAACGTCCTGACTTTC; CDR3 protein: CASSTRAPHSGANVLTF
V gene: TRBV27; J gene: TRBJ1-5; D gene: .; clone size: few; CDR3 DNA: TGTGCCAGCAGTTTATCGGGGCTTACGGATCAGCCCCAGCATTTT; CDR3 protein: CASSLSGLTDQPQHF
V gene: TRBV19; J gene: TRBJ2-7; D gene: .; clone size: many; CDR3 DNA: TGTGCCAGTAGTCTGAGACACCATCAACCTTACGAGCAGTACTTC; CDR3 protein: CASSLRHHQPYEQYF
V gene: TRBV7-3; J gene: TRBJ2-1; D gene: .; clone size: many; CDR3 DNA: TGTGCCAGCAGCTTAACGGCCGGCCCGTACAATGAGCAGTTCTTC; CDR3 protein: CASSLTAGPYNEQFF
V gene: TRBV6-1; J gene: TRBJ1-5; D gene: .; clone size: many; CDR3 DNA: TGTGCCAGCAGTGACCGACAGACTAATCAGCCCCAGCATTTT; CDR3 protein: CASSDRQTNQPQHF
V gene: TRBV19; J gene: TRBJ2-3; D gene: .; clone size: .; CDR3 DNA: TGTGCCAGTAGTATTCAGGTCACAGATACGCAGTATTTT; CDR3 protein: CASSIQVTDTQYF
V gene: TRBV5-1; J gene: TRBJ2-2; D gene: .; clone size: few; CDR3 DNA: TGCGCCAGCAGATACAGGGTTTCGGACACCGGGGAGCTGTTTTTT; CDR3 protein: CASRYRVSDTGELFF
V gene: TRBV7-8; J gene: TRBJ2-3; D gene: TRBD2; clone size: many; CDR3 DNA: TGTGCCAGCAGACGGACTAGCGGGCCGTTGAGTACGCAGTATTTT; CDR3 protein: CASRRTSGPLSTQYF
V gene: TRBV5-6; J gene: TRBJ2-2; D gene: .; clone size: few; CDR3 DNA: TGTGCCAGCAGCTTGGTACAGAACACCGGGGAGCTGTTTTTT; CDR3 protein: CASSLVQNTGELFF
V gene: TRBV5-5; J gene: TRBJ2-3; D gene: .; clone size: many; CDR3 DNA: TGTGCCAGCAGCTTTTTTCACACACAAGGGGATACGCAGTATTTT; CDR3 protein: CASSFFHTQGDTQYF
V gene: TRBV2; J gene: TRBJ2-7; D gene: .; clone size: many; CDR3 DNA: TGTGCCAGCAGTGAAGGAACAAGCGCGGCCTACGAGCAGTACTTC; CDR3 protein: CASSEGTSAAYEQYF
V gene: TRBV7-9; J gene: TRBJ2-7; D gene: TRBD2; clone size: .; CDR3 DNA: TGTGCCAGCAGCTTAGCCCTAGCGGGACATTACGAGCAGTACTTC; CDR3 protein: CASSLALAGHYEQYF
V gene: TRBV20-1; J gene: TRBJ2-3; D gene: TRBD2; clone size: .; CDR3 DNA: TGCAGTGCTAAGAATAGCGGGTCTAGCACAGATACGCAGTATTTT; CDR3 protein: CSAKNSGSSTDTQYF
V gene: TRBV4-2; J gene: TRBJ2-1; D gene: .; clone size: .; CDR3 DNA: TGTGCCAGCAGCCAAGATGGGGCTCGAAATGCGGATGAGCAGTTCTTC; CDR3 protein: CASSQDGARNADEQFF
V gene: TRBV5-4; J gene: TRBJ1-2; D gene: .; clone size: many; CDR3 DNA: TGTGCCAGCAGCCAACCCCCAGGGGACCGTGGTGGCTACACCTTC; CDR3 protein: CASSQPPGDRGGYTF
V gene: TRBV9; J gene: TRBJ2-1; D gene: TRBD1; clone size: many; CDR3 DNA: TGTGCCAGCAGCCCGCGGACAGGGGCTTCCTACAATGAGCAGTTCTTC; CDR3 protein: CASSPRTGASYNEQFF